The clone carrying this T cell receptor (beta chain) was seen only a few times. The CDR3 has 15 residues. Germline CDR1 and CDR2: SGDLS and YYNGEE. Deletions cut 3 bases from V and 1 base from J, with 11 bases between. One entry per CDR3 protein, called by TCRdb with MiXCR from the 5' RACE reads. The data show over 40,000 distinct CDR3 sequences, over 25% seen once. Material: tumor-infiltrating memory CD4+ T cells sorted from the breast tumor. Subset specified: memory CD4+ T cells, CD4+CD45RO+CD25-. This chain links TRBV9 with TRBJ2-1; D is uncertain. This TCR was recovered from a female donor with breast cancer. CDR3 DNA sequence: TGTGCCAGCAGCGCCTCTTGGGGTTCCTACAATGAGCAGTTCTTC. Residues: CASSASWGSYNEQFF.